Sequencing of this TCR beta chain was carried out in a study of blood T cell repertoires in COVID-19. Study summary: Acute and convalescent COVID-19 samples came from the United States, Italy and Spain. PBMCs, B-cell-depleted T cells, or T cells provided the cDNA or gDNA that made up the material.

This CDR3 contains 14 residues. Per germline, CDR1 SGHDN and CDR2 FVKESK. V gave up 1 base and J gave up 6 bases; unmatched junction bases: 4. How the authors handled the data: Estimated nucleated cell counts came from reference gene primer amplification. Method: immunoSEQ multiplex PCR; TCRdb's copy keeps in-frame clones and lacks some. V and J calls and clone size are as listed in that table; D and trimming were resolved from the DNA. The table records about 150,000 clones, roughly 79% of them present only once. This sequence originates from a man aged 45-65 years with active or convalescent COVID-19. The chain employs TRBV14 and TRBJ2-3, with 7 bases aligning to TRBD2. What was sequenced was peripheral blood. The CDR3 here is CASSQALAVDTQYF. The DNA of the CDR3 is TGTGCCAGCAGCCAAGCGCTAGCGGTCGATACGCAGTATTTT.